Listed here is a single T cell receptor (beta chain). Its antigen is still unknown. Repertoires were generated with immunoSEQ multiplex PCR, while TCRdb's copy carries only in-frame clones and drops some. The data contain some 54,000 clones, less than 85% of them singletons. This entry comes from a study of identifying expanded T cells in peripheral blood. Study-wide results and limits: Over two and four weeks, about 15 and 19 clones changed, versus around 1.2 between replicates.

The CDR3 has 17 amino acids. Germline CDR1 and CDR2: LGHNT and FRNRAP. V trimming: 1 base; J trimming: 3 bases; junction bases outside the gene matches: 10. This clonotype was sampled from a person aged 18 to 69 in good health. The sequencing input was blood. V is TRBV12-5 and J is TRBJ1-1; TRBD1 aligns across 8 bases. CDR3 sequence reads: CASGLDRGRGLDTEAFF. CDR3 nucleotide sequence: TGTGCTAGTGGTTTGGACCGGGGCAGGGGGCTCGACACTGAAGCTTTCTTT.